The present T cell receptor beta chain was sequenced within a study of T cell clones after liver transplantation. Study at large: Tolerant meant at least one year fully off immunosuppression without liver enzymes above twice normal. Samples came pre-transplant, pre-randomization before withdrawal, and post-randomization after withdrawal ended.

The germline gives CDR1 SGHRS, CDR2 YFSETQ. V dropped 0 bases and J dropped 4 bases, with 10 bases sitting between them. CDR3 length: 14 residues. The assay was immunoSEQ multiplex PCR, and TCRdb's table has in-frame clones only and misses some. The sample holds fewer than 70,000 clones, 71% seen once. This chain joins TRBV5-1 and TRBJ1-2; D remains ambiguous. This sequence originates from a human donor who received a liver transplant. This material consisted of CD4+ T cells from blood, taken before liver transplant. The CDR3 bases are TGCGCCAGCAGCTTGGTAGCGCAGGCCTATGGCTACACCTTC. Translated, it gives CASSLVAQAYGYTF.